Described below is a single T cell receptor (beta chain) sequence and its context. Its matching antigen is unknown. These data originate in a study of metastatic and nonmetastatic thyroid tumors. Study overall: The study looked at repertoires side by side in blood and in tumor or nodule tissue from malignant and benign thyroid patients. The study's findings and limits: Within blood and tumor, benign nodules reportedly had significantly lower TCR beta diversity than malignant thyroid tumors did.

Original processing notes: Construction of a distant-metastasis classifier for papillary thyroid cancer relied on CDR3 differences across clinicopathological groups. TCRdb re-called the PCR reads with MiXCR. V and J calls and clone size were set by TCRdb, not the authors. The profile shows roughly 20,000 clones, around a quarter of them singletons. There were no patients who had received any treatment before thyroid surgery. Sequences were obtained from blood. This TCR came from a female donor with papillary thyroid cancer or a benign thyroid nodule (not recorded which). Some clones in this sample may be carry-over from other donors' samples.

The DNA of the CDR3 is TGTGCCTGGAGTCAGACTAGCGGGAGGTACAATGAGCAGTTCTTC. Its translation: CAWSQTSGRYNEQFF. The chain links TRBV30 to TRBJ2-1, with 13 bases matching TRBD2. Germline V gene sequence: CDR1 GTSNPN, CDR2 SVGIG (reference sequence). Trimming cost V 2 bases and J 4 bases; bases outside gene matches: 2. This CDR3 comprises 15 residues.